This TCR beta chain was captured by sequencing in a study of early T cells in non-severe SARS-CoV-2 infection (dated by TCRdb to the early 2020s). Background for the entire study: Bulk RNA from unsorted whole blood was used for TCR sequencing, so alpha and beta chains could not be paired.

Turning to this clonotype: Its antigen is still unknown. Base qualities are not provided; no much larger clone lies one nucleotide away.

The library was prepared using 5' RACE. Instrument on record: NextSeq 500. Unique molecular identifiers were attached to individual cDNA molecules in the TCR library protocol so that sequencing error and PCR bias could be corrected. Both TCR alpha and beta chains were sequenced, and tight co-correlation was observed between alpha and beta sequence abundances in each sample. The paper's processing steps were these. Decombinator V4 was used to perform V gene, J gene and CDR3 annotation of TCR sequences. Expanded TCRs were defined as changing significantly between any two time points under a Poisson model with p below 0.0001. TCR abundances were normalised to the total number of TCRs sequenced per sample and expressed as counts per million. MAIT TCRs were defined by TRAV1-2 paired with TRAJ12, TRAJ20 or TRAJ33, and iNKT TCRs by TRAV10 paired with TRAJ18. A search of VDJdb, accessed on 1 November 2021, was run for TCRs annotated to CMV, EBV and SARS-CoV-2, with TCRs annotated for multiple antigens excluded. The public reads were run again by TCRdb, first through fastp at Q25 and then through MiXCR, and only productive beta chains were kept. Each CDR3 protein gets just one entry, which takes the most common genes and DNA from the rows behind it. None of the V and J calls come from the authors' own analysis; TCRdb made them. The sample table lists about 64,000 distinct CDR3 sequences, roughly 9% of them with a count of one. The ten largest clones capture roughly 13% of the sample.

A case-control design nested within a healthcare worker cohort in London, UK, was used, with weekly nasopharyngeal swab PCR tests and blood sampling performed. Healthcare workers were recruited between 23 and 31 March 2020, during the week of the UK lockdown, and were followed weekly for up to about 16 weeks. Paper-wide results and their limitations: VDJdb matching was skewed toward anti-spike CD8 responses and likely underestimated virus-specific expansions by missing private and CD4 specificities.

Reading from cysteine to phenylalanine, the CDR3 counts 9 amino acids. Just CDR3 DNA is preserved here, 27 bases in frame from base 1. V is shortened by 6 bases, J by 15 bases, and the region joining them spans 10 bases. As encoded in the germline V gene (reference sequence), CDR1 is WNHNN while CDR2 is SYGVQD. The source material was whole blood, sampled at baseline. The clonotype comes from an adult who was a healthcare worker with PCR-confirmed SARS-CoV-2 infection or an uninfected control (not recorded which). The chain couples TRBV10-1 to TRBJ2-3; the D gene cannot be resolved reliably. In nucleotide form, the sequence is TGCGCCAGCAGCGCAAAAAAATATTTT. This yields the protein CASSAKKYF.